A selection of T cell receptor beta chains follows, all from one sample in a study of beta chain features in type 1 diabetes. The method was immunoSEQ multiplex PCR; TCRdb's version includes in-frame clones alone and lacks a portion of them. The sample has about 700,000 clones; 13% are singletons. Sequencing input: naive CD4+ T cells from blood. These receptors all stem from a young man with type 1 diabetes. The CDR3 runs from the conserved cysteine through the conserved F or W. A D gene is named only where the DNA matches it firmly. The size field is filled for only some rows; it gives once, few, many or a size class.

len,d_gene,j_gene,v_gene,abundance,CDR3nt,CDR3aa
18,NA,TRBJ1-1,TRBV5-1,NA,TGCGCCAGCAGCGCCCATACCGTACTGTCTACTTCTGGGACTGAAGCTTTCTTT,CASSAHTVLSTSGTEAFF
14,NA,TRBJ1-6,TRBV9,few,TGTGCCAGCAGCGTAGACAGAACTTATTCACCCCTCCACTTT,CASSVDRTYSPLHF
12,NA,TRBJ1-2,TRBV18,few,TGTGCCAGCTCACCGCGTGCACGGGGCTACACCTTC,CASSPRARGYTF
14,NA,TRBJ2-7,TRBV7-2,few,TGTGCCAGCAGCCTCGGACCTAACTCCTACGAGCAGTACTTC,CASSLGPNSYEQYF
15,NA,TRBJ2-1,TRBV19,NA,TGTGCCAGTAGTTGGACAGCGAGCTCCTACAATGAGCAGTTCTTC,CASSWTASSYNEQFF
11,NA,TRBJ1-1,TRBV20-1,once,TGCAGTGCCGGCGCGGGGCCTGAAGCTTTCTTT,CSAGAGPEAFF
14,TRBD2,TRBJ2-2,TRBV5-1,few,TGCGCCAGCAGCGGACTAGGTTACACCGGGGAGCTGTTTTTT,CASSGLGYTGELFF
17,NA,TRBJ1-3,TRBV7-9,NA,TGTGCCAGCAGCCCCGGTGGCTGGGACCGCTCTGGAAACACCATATATTTT,CASSPGGWDRSGNTIYF
16,NA,TRBJ1-2,TRBV6-5,few,TGTGCCAGCAGTTACCTCCGGGGGTCATTCGACTATGGCTACACCTTC,CASSYLRGSFDYGYTF
12,NA,TRBJ2-3,TRBV5-1,once,TGCGCCAGCAGCTTACATCAAGATACGCAGTATTTT,CASSLHQDTQYF
10,NA,TRBJ1-2,TRBV21-1,NA,TGTGCCAACAGCGCCGCTGGCTACACCTTC,CANSAAGYTF
15,TRBD1,TRBJ1-1,TRBV5-1,few,TGCGCCAGCAGCTTGGAGGGACAGACGAACACTGAAGCTTTCTTT,CASSLEGQTNTEAFF
14,TRBD1,TRBJ1-5,TRBV15,NA,TGTGCCACCAGCTTTGACAGGGGGAATCAGCCCCAGCATTTT,CATSFDRGNQPQHF
15,TRBD1,TRBJ1-2,TRBV29-1,few,TGCAGCGTTGGTGGCGACAGGGGGCTTGACTATGGCTACACCTTC,CSVGGDRGLDYGYTF
13,NA,TRBJ1-1,TRBV7-9,NA,TGTGCCAGCAGCTGGCGGACAGCGCCTGAAGCTTTCTTT,CASSWRTAPEAFF
13,TRBD1,TRBJ1-6,TRBV7-2,NA,TGTGCCAGCAGCTTACAGGGGGATTCACCCCTCCACTTT,CASSLQGDSPLHF
14,NA,TRBJ2-2,TRBV9,NA,TGTGCCAGCAGCGTGGTGGGGAACACCGGGGAGCTGTTTTTT,CASSVVGNTGELFF
13,NA,TRBJ2-2,TRBV19,NA,TGTGCCAGTAGTGGAGGGGTTACCGGGGAGCTGTTTTTT,CASSGGVTGELFF
15,TRBD2,TRBJ2-1,TRBV6-1,NA,TGTGCCAGCAGTGGGAGACTAGCGGGCAACAATGAGCAGTTCTTC,CASSGRLAGNNEQFF
16,NA,TRBJ2-2,TRBV7-8,few,TGTGCCAGCAGCTTAGTGGCAGGGGTGGACACCGGGGAGCTGTTTTTT,CASSLVAGVDTGELFF
18,TRBD2,TRBJ2-7,TRBV4-1,few,TGCGCCAGCAGCCAAGTGCGGGGGGCGGCAGGGCCCTCCTACGAGCAGTACTTC,CASSQVRGAAGPSYEQYF
13,NA,TRBJ2-7,TRBV13,NA,TGTGCCAGCAGCTCAAATGACAAATACGAGCAGTACTTC,CASSSNDKYEQYF